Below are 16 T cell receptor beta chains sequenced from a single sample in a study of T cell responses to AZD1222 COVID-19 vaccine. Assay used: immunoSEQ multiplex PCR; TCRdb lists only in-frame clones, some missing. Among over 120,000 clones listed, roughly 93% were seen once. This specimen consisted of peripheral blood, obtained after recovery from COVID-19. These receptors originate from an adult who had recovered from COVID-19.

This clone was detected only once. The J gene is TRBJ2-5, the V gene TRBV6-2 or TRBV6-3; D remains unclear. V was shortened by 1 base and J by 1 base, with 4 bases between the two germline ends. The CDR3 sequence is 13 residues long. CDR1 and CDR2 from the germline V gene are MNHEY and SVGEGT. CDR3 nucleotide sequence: TGTGCCAGCAGTTACTTCAGCCAAGAGACCCAGTACTTC. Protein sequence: CASSYFSQETQYF.

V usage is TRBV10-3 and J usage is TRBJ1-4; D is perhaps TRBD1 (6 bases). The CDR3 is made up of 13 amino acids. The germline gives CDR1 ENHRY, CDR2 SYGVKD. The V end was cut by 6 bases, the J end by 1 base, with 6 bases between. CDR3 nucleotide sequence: TGTGCCATCAGACAGGGAACTAATGAAAAACTGTTTTTT. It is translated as CAIRQGTNEKLFF.

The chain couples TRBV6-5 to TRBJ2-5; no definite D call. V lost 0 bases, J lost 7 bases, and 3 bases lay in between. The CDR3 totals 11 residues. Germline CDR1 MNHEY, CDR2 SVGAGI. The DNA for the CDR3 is TGTGCCAGCAGTTACTCCGGGACCCAGTACTTC. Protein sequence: CASSYSGTQYF.

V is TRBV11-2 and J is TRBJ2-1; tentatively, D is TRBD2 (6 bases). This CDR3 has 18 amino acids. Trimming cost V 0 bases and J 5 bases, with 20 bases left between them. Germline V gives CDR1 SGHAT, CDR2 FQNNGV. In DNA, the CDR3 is TGTGCCAGCAGCTTAGAGTTCGACAGCGGGTGGGAGAACAATGAGCAGTTCTTC. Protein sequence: CASSLEFDSGWENNEQFF.

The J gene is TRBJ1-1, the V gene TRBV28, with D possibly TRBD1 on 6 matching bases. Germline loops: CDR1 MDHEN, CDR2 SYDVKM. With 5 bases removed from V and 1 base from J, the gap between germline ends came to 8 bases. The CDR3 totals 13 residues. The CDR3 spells CASSRGGNTEAFF. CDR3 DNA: TGTGCCAGCAGTAGGGGGGGGAACACTGAAGCTTTCTTT.

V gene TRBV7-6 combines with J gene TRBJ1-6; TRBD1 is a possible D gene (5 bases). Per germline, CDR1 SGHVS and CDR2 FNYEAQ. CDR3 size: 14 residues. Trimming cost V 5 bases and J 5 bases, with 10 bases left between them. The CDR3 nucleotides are TGTGCCAGCAGCGAAGGAGGGGATAATTCACCCCTCCACTTT. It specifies CASSEGGDNSPLHF.

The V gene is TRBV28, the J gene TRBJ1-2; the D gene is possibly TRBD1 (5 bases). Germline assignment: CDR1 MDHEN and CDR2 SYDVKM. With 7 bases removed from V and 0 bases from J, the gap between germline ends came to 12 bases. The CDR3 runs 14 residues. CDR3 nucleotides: TGTGCCAGCATCAGGGCAGGGACTAACTATGGCTACACCTTC. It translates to CASIRAGTNYGYTF.

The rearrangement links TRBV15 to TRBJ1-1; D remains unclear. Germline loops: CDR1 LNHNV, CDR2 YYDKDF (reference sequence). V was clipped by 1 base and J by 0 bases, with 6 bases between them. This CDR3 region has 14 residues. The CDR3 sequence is CATSRGVMNTEAFF. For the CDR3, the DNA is TGTGCCACCAGCAGAGGCGTAATGAACACTGAAGCTTTCTTT.

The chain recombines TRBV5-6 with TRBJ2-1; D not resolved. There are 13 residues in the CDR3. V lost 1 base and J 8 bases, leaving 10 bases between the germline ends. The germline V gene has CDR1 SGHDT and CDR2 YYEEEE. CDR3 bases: TGTGCCAGCAGCTTGTTGACGGGCGATGAGCAGTTCTTC. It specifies CASSLLTGDEQFF.

The CDR3 region has the DNA TGTGCCAGCAGCCAGGGCTCCTACAATGAGCAGTTCTTC. Amino acid sequence: CASSQGSYNEQFF. The chain uses TRBV14 and TRBJ2-1; D is ambiguous. The CDR3 length is 13 residues. Trimming cost V 3 bases and J 0 bases, with 3 bases left between them. Germline CDR1 reads SGHDN; CDR2 reads FVKESK.

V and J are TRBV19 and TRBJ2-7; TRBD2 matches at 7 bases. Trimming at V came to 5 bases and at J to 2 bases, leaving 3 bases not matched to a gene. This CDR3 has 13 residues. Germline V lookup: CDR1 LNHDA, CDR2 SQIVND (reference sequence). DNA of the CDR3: TGTGCCAGTAGTGCGGGGGTTACCTACGAGCAGTACTTC. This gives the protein CASSAGVTYEQYF. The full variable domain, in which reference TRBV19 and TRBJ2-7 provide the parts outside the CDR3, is DGGITQSPKYLFRKEGQNVTLSCEQNLNHDAMYWYRQDPGQGLRLIYYSQIVNDFQKGDIAEGYSVSREKKESFPLTVTSAQKNPTAFYLCASSAGVTYEQYFGPGTRLTVT.

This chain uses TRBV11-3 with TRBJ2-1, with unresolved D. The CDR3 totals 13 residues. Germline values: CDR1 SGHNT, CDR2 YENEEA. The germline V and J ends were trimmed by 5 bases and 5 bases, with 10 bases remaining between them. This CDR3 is CASSPLGDNEQFF. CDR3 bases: TGTGCCAGCAGCCCGTTGGGCGACAATGAGCAGTTCTTC.

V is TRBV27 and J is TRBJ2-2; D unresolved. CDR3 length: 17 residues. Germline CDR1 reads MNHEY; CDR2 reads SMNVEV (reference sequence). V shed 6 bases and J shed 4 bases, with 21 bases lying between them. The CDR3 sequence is CASSVIITSPVTGELFF. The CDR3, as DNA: TGTGCCAGCAGCGTCATTATCACTTCGCCGGTCACCGGGGAGCTGTTTTTT.

DNA of the CDR3: TGTGCCAGCAGTTTATTGGGCCATACTGAAGCTTTCTTT. This encodes CASSLLGHTEAFF. The chain has TRBV12-3 or TRBV12-4 and TRBJ1-1; D uncertain. Trimming took 2 bases from V and 5 from J, leaving 9 bases between them. This CDR3 comprises 13 residues.

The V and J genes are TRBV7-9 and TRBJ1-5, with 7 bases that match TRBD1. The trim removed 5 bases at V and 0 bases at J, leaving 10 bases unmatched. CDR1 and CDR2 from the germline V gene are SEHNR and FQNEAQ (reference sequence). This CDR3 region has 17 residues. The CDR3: CASSGSTGSLSNQPQHF. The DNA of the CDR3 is TGTGCCAGCAGCGGATCGACAGGGTCCCTTAGCAATCAGCCCCAGCATTTT.

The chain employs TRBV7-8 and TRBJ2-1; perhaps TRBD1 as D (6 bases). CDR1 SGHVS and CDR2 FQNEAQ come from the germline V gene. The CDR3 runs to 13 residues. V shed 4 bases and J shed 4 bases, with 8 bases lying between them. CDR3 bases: TGTGCCAGCAGCTCACAGGGTTACAATGAGCAGTTCTTC. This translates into CASSSQGYNEQFF.